Below, one TCR beta chain is given with its context. As yet, its antigen is unknown. TCRdb's copy holds only in-frame clones and misses some; the assay was immunoSEQ multiplex PCR. Of 82,000 or so clones listed, 80% to 95% are singletons. The data derive from a study of OX40 agonist ivuxolimab in advanced cancers. Study results and caveats: At 0.1-3.0 mg/kg, partial responders had clonal expansion among the lowest observed. By week 6 at 0.1 to 3.0 mg/kg, blood CD4+ and CD8+ T cells had expanded clonally. The average count of expanded clones was higher among CD8+ T cells than among CD4+.

V was clipped by 3 bases and J by 7 bases; unmatched bases: 8. The CDR3 loop spans 14 amino acids. Germline loops: CDR1 SQVTM, CDR2 ANQGSEA. The V and J genes are TRBV29-1 and TRBJ1-2, with 10 bases that match TRBD1. The sequence derives from an adult with an advanced solid tumor such as melanoma, head and neck, liver or kidney cancer. The sequenced sample was CD4+ or CD8+ T cells sorted from blood, obtained in a trial of the OX40 agonist ivuxolimab. DNA of the CDR3: TGCAGCGTTGATGAGACAGGGGGCGCCGGTGGCTACACCTTC. Protein sequence: CSVDETGGAGGYTF.